This is a list of T cell receptor beta chains from one sample in a study of beta chain features in type 1 diabetes. The repertoire was sequenced with immunoSEQ multiplex PCR; TCRdb's copy has only in-frame clones and lacks some. The table has about 650,000 clones, roughly 12% seen once; the top ten hold about 0.11%. Sequenced sample: naive CD4+ T cells from blood. These TCRs come from a man younger than 45 with type 1 diabetes. Each CDR3 is given with its conserved first and last residue. D genes are given only for firm matches. Clone size appears in some rows only: once, few, many, or a class for an expanded clone.

j_call: TRBJ1-5
d_call: -
clone_size: -
v_call: TRBV19
cdr3_nt: TGTGCCAGTAACCCCTCGGGGCGTCAGCCCCAGCATTTT
cdr3_aa: CASNPSGRQPQHF

j_call: TRBJ2-3
d_call: TRBD1
clone_size: -
v_call: TRBV5-1
cdr3_nt: TGCGCCAGCAGCTTGGAGGGACAGGGGGCCCCAGATACGCAGTATTTT
cdr3_aa: CASSLEGQGAPDTQYF

j_call: TRBJ2-6
d_call: -
clone_size: -
v_call: TRBV4-2
cdr3_nt: TGTGCCAGCAGCCAAGAAGATGGTTCAGGGGCTGGGGCCAACGTCCTGACTTTC
cdr3_aa: CASSQEDGSGAGANVLTF

j_call: TRBJ2-1
d_call: TRBD2
clone_size: -
v_call: TRBV6-5
cdr3_nt: TGTGCCAGCAGTTACGTTGCGGGGGGGCTTAATGAGCAGTTCTTC
cdr3_aa: CASSYVAGGLNEQFF

j_call: TRBJ2-7
d_call: -
clone_size: -
v_call: TRBV6-5
cdr3_nt: TGTGCCAGCAGGACAGGTCTCTACGAGCAGTACTTC
cdr3_aa: CASRTGLYEQYF

j_call: TRBJ1-5
d_call: -
clone_size: -
v_call: TRBV2
cdr3_nt: TGTGCCAGCAGTGGTAACACGGCGAATCAGCCCCAGCATTTT
cdr3_aa: CASSGNTANQPQHF

j_call: TRBJ2-7
d_call: -
clone_size: -
v_call: TRBV9
cdr3_nt: TGTGCCAGCAGCGTAGCTACCGACGGGGCACGGGGGGAGCAGTACTTC
cdr3_aa: CASSVATDGARGEQYF

j_call: TRBJ2-5
d_call: -
clone_size: few
v_call: TRBV20-1
cdr3_nt: TGCAGTGCTATCCTACAAGAGACCCAGTACTTC
cdr3_aa: CSAILQETQYF

j_call: TRBJ2-7
d_call: TRBD2
clone_size: -
v_call: TRBV11-2
cdr3_nt: TGTGCCAGCAGCTTAACGGGGGGAGAGCAGTACTTC
cdr3_aa: CASSLTGGEQYF

j_call: TRBJ2-5
d_call: TRBD1
clone_size: -
v_call: TRBV6-6
cdr3_nt: TGTGCCAGCAGAAACTCGGACAGGGGGCTTGGAGAGACCCAGTACTTC
cdr3_aa: CASRNSDRGLGETQYF

j_call: TRBJ1-4
d_call: TRBD1
clone_size: -
v_call: TRBV7-2
cdr3_nt: TGTGCCAGCAGCTTCGGGACAGGGGAGGAAAAACTGTTTTTT
cdr3_aa: CASSFGTGEEKLFF

j_call: TRBJ2-3
d_call: -
clone_size: -
v_call: TRBV7-2
cdr3_nt: TGTGCCAGCAGCTTAGCGTATCGTCCATTGGGCACAGATACGCAGTATTTT
cdr3_aa: CASSLAYRPLGTDTQYF

j_call: TRBJ1-1
d_call: TRBD1
clone_size: -
v_call: TRBV27
cdr3_nt: TGTGCCAGCAGGGCGGGACAGGGGAAAAGAGCTTTCTTT
cdr3_aa: CASRAGQGKRAFF

j_call: TRBJ2-5
d_call: -
clone_size: -
v_call: TRBV28
cdr3_nt: TGTGCCAGCAGTTGGGGTCCGGGGCAAGGTCCCCAGTACTTC
cdr3_aa: CASSWGPGQGPQYF

j_call: TRBJ2-7
d_call: -
clone_size: -
v_call: TRBV27
cdr3_nt: TGTGCCAGCAGTTTAGCGGACAGATACGAGCAGTACTTC
cdr3_aa: CASSLADRYEQYF